A selection of T cell receptor beta chains follows, all from one sample in a study of shared clonotypes between healthy human individuals. Method: immunoSEQ multiplex PCR; TCRdb's copy keeps in-frame clones and lacks some. The data show 2 million to 2.5 million clones, approximately 96% seen once. The sample comprised naive CD4+ T cells sorted from blood. These receptor sequences come from a young man in good health. Each CDR3 is given with its conserved first and last residue. Fields, in order: J gene, D gene, CDR3 length, V gene, clone size, CDR3 protein, CDR3 DNA. A D gene is named only where the DNA matches it firmly. The size field is filled for only some rows; it gives once, few, many or a size class.

TRBJ2-5	-	16	TRBV28	few	CATTRRAGIRGETQYF	TGTGCCACCACCAGGCGGGCAGGGATAAGAGGAGAGACCCAGTACTTC
TRBJ1-4	TRBD1	16	TRBV15	-	CATSRDRVGGGEKLFF	TGTGCCACCAGCAGAGATCGGGTAGGGGGCGGTGAAAAACTGTTTTTT
TRBJ2-1	TRBD2	16	TRBV30	-	CAWEPLTSGRYNEQFF	TGTGCCTGGGAACCGTTAACTAGCGGGAGGTACAATGAGCAGTTCTTC
TRBJ2-1	TRBD1	14	TRBV18	-	CASSRTGGNNEQFF	TGTGCCAGCTCCCGGACAGGGGGAAACAATGAGCAGTTCTTC
TRBJ1-3	-	14	TRBV21-1	-	CASSNRRAGNTIYF	TGTGCCAGCAGCAATCGGCGCGCAGGAAACACCATATATTTT
TRBJ2-3	-	14	TRBV5-4	-	CASSTQGYTDTQYF	TGTGCCAGCAGCACCCAGGGATACACAGATACGCAGTATTTT
TRBJ2-7	TRBD1	15	TRBV18	-	CASSPPGGQGNEQYF	TGTGCCAGCTCACCACCGGGGGGACAGGGAAACGAGCAGTACTTC
TRBJ1-4	-	13	TRBV5-4	-	CASSTRDEGKLFF	TGTGCCAGCAGCACCCGGGACGAGGGAAAACTGTTTTTT
TRBJ2-7	-	17	TRBV21-1	-	CASSKGGLAGSSYEQYF	TGTGCCAGCAGCAAAGGTGGACTAGCGGGGAGCTCCTACGAGCAGTACTTC
TRBJ2-7	TRBD1	14	TRBV15	-	CATSGDRGGYEQYF	TGTGCCACCAGCGGGGACAGGGGAGGCTACGAGCAGTACTTC
TRBJ1-5	-	12	TRBV2	few	CASMDSNQPQHF	TGTGCCAGCATGGATAGCAATCAGCCCCAGCATTTT
TRBJ1-2	-	13	TRBV12-5	once	CASGRGSNYGYTF	TGTGCTAGTGGTCGAGGGTCAAACTATGGCTACACCTTC
TRBJ1-2	TRBD1	13	TRBV30	-	CAWSRDRGGGYTF	TGTGCCTGGAGTCGCGACAGGGGCGGTGGCTACACCTTC
TRBJ1-6	TRBD1	16	TRBV6-5	-	CASSYAGGTGNSPLHF	TGTGCCAGCAGTTACGCGGGGGGGACAGGCAATTCACCCCTCCACTTT
TRBJ2-7	-	12	TRBV30	-	CAWSVPPYEQYF	TGTGCCTGGAGTGTACCCCCCTACGAGCAGTACTTC
TRBJ1-3	-	16	TRBV4-3	-	CASSRNIQGSGNTIYF	TGCGCCAGCAGCCGAAACATACAGGGCTCTGGAAACACCATATATTTT
TRBJ1-1	-	15	TRBV25-1	-	CASSASHVGETEAFF	TGTGCCAGCAGTGCCTCCCACGTAGGGGAGACTGAAGCTTTCTTT
TRBJ2-1	TRBD2	17	TRBV28	-	CASRNSIGTSQYNEQFF	TGTGCCAGCAGAAACTCAATCGGGACTAGCCAATACAATGAGCAGTTCTTC
TRBJ1-6	TRBD1	17	TRBV4-3	-	CASSQDAGGLYNSPLHF	TGCGCCAGCAGCCAAGATGCAGGGGGCCTATATAATTCACCCCTCCACTTT
TRBJ2-1	-	14	TRBV27	-	CASSSGLNYNEQFF	TGTGCCAGCAGTTCTGGACTAAACTACAATGAGCAGTTCTTC
TRBJ1-1	TRBD1	13	TRBV7-2	-	CASSPPGQTEAFF	TGTGCCAGCAGCCCACCGGGACAGACTGAAGCTTTCTTT
TRBJ2-7	-	15	TRBV7-2	-	CASSLASSSSYEQYF	TGTGCCAGCAGCTTAGCCAGCAGTAGCTCCTACGAGCAGTACTTC
TRBJ1-3	-	11	TRBV28	once	CASSSPGTIYF	TGTGCCAGCAGTTCTCCTGGCACCATATATTTT
TRBJ2-2	-	13	TRBV7-9	few	CASSLRDAGELFF	TGTGCCAGCAGCTTGCGGGATGCCGGGGAGCTGTTTTTT
TRBJ2-5	-	13	TRBV6-6	-	CASSYPGLETQYF	TGTGCCAGCAGTTACCCGGGGTTAGAGACCCAGTACTTC
TRBJ2-3	TRBD2	14	TRBV11-3	-	CASSLSGNTDTQYF	TGTGCCAGCAGCTTGAGCGGGAACACAGATACGCAGTATTTT
TRBJ2-7	TRBD2	15	TRBV18	-	CASSPGTSGTYEQYF	TGTGCCAGCTCACCAGGGACTAGCGGTACCTACGAGCAGTACTTC
TRBJ1-6	TRBD1	13	TRBV6-6	few	CASRGQWDSPLHF	TGTGCCAGCAGGGGACAGTGGGATTCACCCCTCCACTTT
TRBJ1-1	-	17	TRBV5-4	once	CASSLLQRRNMNTEAFF	TGTGCCAGCAGCTTGTTACAGCGCAGGAACATGAACACTGAAGCTTTCTTT
TRBJ2-7	TRBD2	14	TRBV30	-	CAWSKRGPSYEQYF	TGTGCCTGGAGTAAGCGGGGGCCCTCCTACGAGCAGTACTTC
TRBJ2-7	-	15	TRBV7-2	-	CASSFDLTPSYEQYF	TGTGCCAGCAGTTTTGACCTGACACCCTCCTACGAGCAGTACTTC
TRBJ1-2	-	13	TRBV6-5	-	CASSLGGSYGYTF	TGTGCCAGCAGTCTCGGGGGCTCCTATGGCTACACCTTC
TRBJ2-3	TRBD1	17	TRBV30	-	CAWSVLPPKTGADTQYF	TGTGCCTGGAGTGTACTCCCCCCGAAAACAGGGGCAGATACGCAGTATTTT
TRBJ1-4	-	14	TRBV7-9	-	CASSLTEINEKLFF	TGTGCCAGCAGCTTGACAGAGATCAATGAAAAACTGTTTTTT
TRBJ1-2	TRBD1	15	TRBV11-2	-	CASSATTGINYGYTF	TGTGCCAGCAGCGCCACGACAGGGATCAACTATGGCTACACCTTC
TRBJ2-3	-	15	TRBV7-8	-	CASSLWGDGTDTQYF	TGTGCCAGCAGCTTATGGGGGGATGGCACAGATACGCAGTATTTT
TRBJ1-6	-	13	TRBV6-5	once	CASRRDNNSPLHF	TGTGCCAGCAGGAGGGACAACAATTCACCCCTCCACTTT
TRBJ2-7	-	15	TRBV6-5	-	CASSSVGSESYEQYF	TGTGCCAGCAGTTCCGTCGGATCAGAATCCTACGAGCAGTACTTC
TRBJ2-7	-	13	TRBV7-2	-	CASSVWASREQYF	TGTGCCAGCAGCGTTTGGGCCTCTCGCGAGCAGTACTTC
TRBJ1-5	-	17	TRBV28	-	CASIHRVGGKGNQPQHF	TGTGCCAGCATTCATAGGGTCGGGGGGAAGGGCAATCAGCCCCAGCATTTT
TRBJ1-2	-	12	TRBV30	-	CAWSDRNYGYTF	TGTGCCTGGAGTGATCGAAACTATGGCTACACCTTC
TRBJ1-2	-	15	TRBV30	-	CAFQVPGAPNYGYTF	TGTGCCTTTCAGGTCCCAGGGGCGCCTAACTATGGCTACACCTTC
TRBJ2-1	-	12	TRBV18	-	CASSHVLEVGFF	TGTGCCAGCTCGCATGTGCTGGAGGTGGGGTTCTTC
TRBJ2-1	TRBD2	17	TRBV30	-	CAWRYRGTGGRYNEQFF	TGTGCCTGGAGGTACCGGGGAACGGGAGGGAGATACAATGAGCAGTTCTTC
TRBJ2-7	-	15	TRBV4-3	-	CASSQTPGARHEQYF	TGCGCCAGCAGCCAAACTCCCGGCGCACGGCACGAGCAGTACTTC
TRBJ2-2	-	13	TRBV6-5	-	CASSRNTAGELFF	TGTGCCAGCAGCCGAAATACAGCCGGGGAGCTGTTTTTT
TRBJ2-3	TRBD2	17	TRBV6-4	-	CASSPGTSGGASDTQYF	TGTGCCAGCAGCCCCGGGACTAGCGGGGGGGCCTCGGATACGCAGTATTTT
TRBJ1-6	TRBD1	13	TRBV28	-	CASSDPRQGSSSF	TGTGCCAGCAGTGACCCTAGACAGGGTTCTTCCTCCTTT
TRBJ1-6	-	13	TRBV6-5	-	CASRLRENSPLHF	TGTGCCAGCAGACTCAGGGAAAATTCACCCCTCCACTTT
TRBJ1-5	-	14	TRBV7-4	-	CASIRHVSNQPQHF	TGTGCCAGCATCCGACACGTTAGCAATCAGCCCCAGCATTTT
TRBJ2-1	-	16	TRBV7-8	-	CASSLGMAGTNNEQFF	TGTGCCAGCAGCTTAGGTATGGCAGGGACAAACAATGAGCAGTTCTTC
TRBJ2-1	-	12	TRBV5-4	-	CASRRTSDEQFF	TGTGCCAGCAGAAGAACGTCGGATGAGCAGTTCTTC
TRBJ2-7	TRBD2	14	TRBV5-4	-	CASSPQTSPYEQYF	TGTGCCAGCAGCCCCCAGACTAGCCCCTACGAGCAGTACTTC
TRBJ2-7	-	13	TRBV6-5	-	CASSRTTWYEQYF	TGTGCCAGCAGCCGGACGACTTGGTACGAGCAGTACTTC
TRBJ1-6	-	14	TRBV10-3	-	CAISEYGPNSPLHF	TGTGCCATCAGTGAGTACGGCCCGAATTCACCCCTCCACTTT